The sample holds one count of the clone carrying this TCR beta chain. These data come from a study of PD-L1 blockade in urothelial cancer. The overall study: Once treatment had started, blood was analyzed at 3 weeks (second dose) and again at 6 weeks. Counts from blood samples showed a median of about 150,000 T cells.

Every PCR got spiked synthetic TCR analog templates. Libraries were prepared by immunoSEQ multiplex PCR; TCRdb keeps only in-frame clonotypes and omits some of them. Of 35,000 to 55,000 clones listed, 82% are singletons. Locally advanced or metastatic urothelial carcinoma was present in patients. The sequence was collected from a man in his 70s with urothelial cancer. This sample comprised PBMCs, obtained around atezolizumab (anti-PD-L1) treatment.

CDR3 bases: TGTGCCAGCAGCTTACTCGCGGATAATGAGCAGTTCTTC. Its protein is CASSLLADNEQFF. The V call is TRBV11-3, the J call TRBJ2-1, with D unresolved. Per the germline V gene, CDR1 is SGHNT and CDR2 is YENEEA. The CDR3 is made up of 13 amino acids. With 2 bases removed from V and 7 bases from J, the gap between germline ends came to 9 bases.